The T cell receptor beta chain described here comes from a study of T cell changes during pregnancy in multiple sclerosis. Profiled with immunoSEQ multiplex PCR; TCRdb holds only in-frame clones, not every one. The sample consists of tens of thousands of clones, under 90% of them appearing once. The V gene lost 8 bases and the J gene lost 0 bases, with 14 bases spanning the gap. The CDR3 spans 15 residues. Germline V gene lookup returns CDR1 SGHTA and CDR2 FQGNSA. This sequence joins TRBV7-2 and TRBJ2-1; D not resolved. The clonotype was recovered from a female donor in good health, enrolled as a control in a pregnancy study. Sequenced here: peripheral blood, sampled after pregnancy. CDR3 nucleotide sequence: TGTGCCAGCCGCCCCGCTGCGCTCTCCTACAATGAGCAGTTCTTC. Translated: CASRPAALSYNEQFF.